This TCR beta chain comes out of a study of cytomegalovirus exposure and HLA in healthy donors. Study overall: Of all 400 or so donors who were genotyped, roughly 81% belonged to the Caucasian-associated ancestry cluster.

Study outcomes and limitations: Researchers had no immune exposure information except CMV serostatus available.

A remark on this clone: Its target is unknown.

The CDR3 is 14 residues long. V was shortened by 0 bases and J by 5 bases, with 10 bases between the two germline ends. CDR1 and CDR2 from the germline V gene are ENHRY and SYGVKD. Amplification used 60 Vbeta primers and 13 Jbeta primers. TCRdb keeps only in-frame clones here, not all; method: immunoSEQ multiplex PCR. This sample has 60,000 or so clones, with 65% to 90% found just once. V gene TRBV10-3 combines with J gene TRBJ1-1; tentatively, D is TRBD1 (5 bases). This TCR was recovered from a female donor in good health and CMV-seronegative. The specimen sequenced was PBMCs. The CDR3 loop reads CAISESMGGTEAFF. As DNA, the CDR3 is TGTGCCATCAGTGAGTCGATGGGGGGAACTGAAGCTTTCTTT.